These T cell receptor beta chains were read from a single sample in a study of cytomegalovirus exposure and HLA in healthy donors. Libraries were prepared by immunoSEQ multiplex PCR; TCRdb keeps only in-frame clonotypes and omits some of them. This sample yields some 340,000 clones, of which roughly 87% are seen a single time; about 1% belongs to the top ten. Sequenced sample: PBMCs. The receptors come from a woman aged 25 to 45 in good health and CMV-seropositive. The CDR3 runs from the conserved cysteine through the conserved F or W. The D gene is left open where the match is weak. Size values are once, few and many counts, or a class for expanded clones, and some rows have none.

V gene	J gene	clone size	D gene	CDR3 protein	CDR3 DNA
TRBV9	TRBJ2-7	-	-	CASSEGTADEQYF	TGTGCCAGCAGTGAAGGGACGGCCGACGAGCAGTACTTC
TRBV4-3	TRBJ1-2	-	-	CASSQAQGPYGYTF	TGCGCCAGCAGCCAAGCACAAGGCCCTTATGGCTACACCTTC
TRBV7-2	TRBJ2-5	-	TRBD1	CASSLDRGRRETQYF	TGTGCCAGCAGCTTAGACAGGGGGCGCCGTGAGACCCAGTACTTC
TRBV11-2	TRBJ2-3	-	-	CASSFGEDTQYF	TGTGCCAGCAGCTTCGGGGAAGATACGCAGTATTTT
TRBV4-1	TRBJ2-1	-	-	CASSLSGDEQFF	TGCGCCAGCAGCCTTAGTGGGGATGAGCAGTTCTTC
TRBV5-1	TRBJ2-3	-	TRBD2	CASSLDPSGSIADTQYF	TGCGCCAGCAGCTTGGACCCTAGCGGGAGTATCGCAGATACGCAGTATTTT
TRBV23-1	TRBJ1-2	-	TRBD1	CASSHWTGDQGYTF	TGCGCCAGCAGTCACTGGACAGGGGACCAGGGCTACACCTTC
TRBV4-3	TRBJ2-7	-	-	CASSQARTGLSSYEQYF	TGCGCCAGCAGCCAAGCCCGAACCGGACTTTCCTCCTACGAGCAGTACTTC
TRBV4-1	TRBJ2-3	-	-	CASSQDPLGAGTDTQYF	TGCGCCAGCAGCCAAGATCCCCTGGGCGCCGGCACAGATACGCAGTATTTT
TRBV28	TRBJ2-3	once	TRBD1	CATMTGGIDTQYF	TGTGCCACCATGACAGGGGGCATTGATACGCAGTATTTT
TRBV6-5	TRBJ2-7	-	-	CASVAGSAYEQYF	TGTGCCAGCGTAGCCGGGAGTGCCTACGAGCAGTACTTC
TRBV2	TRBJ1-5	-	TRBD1	CASSPRTGQPISNQPQHF	TGTGCCAGCAGTCCACGGACAGGGCAGCCTATAAGCAATCAGCCCCAGCATTTT
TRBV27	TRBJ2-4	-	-	CASKGVAKNIQYF	TGTGCCAGCAAAGGGGTAGCCAAAAACATTCAGTACTTC
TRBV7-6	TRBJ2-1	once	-	CASSPQARWEQFF	TGTGCCAGCAGCCCTCAAGCCCGGTGGGAGCAGTTCTTC